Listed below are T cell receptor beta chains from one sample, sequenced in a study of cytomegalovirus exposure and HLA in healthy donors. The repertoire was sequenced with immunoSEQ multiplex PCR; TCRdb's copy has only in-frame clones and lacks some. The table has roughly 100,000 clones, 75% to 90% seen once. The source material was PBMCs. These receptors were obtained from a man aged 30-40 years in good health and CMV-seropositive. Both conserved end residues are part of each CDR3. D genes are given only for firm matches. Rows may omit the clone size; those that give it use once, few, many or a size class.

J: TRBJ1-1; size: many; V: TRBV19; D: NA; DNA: TGTGCCAGTAGTATACCCCCTTCTGAAGCTTTCTTT; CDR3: CASSIPPSEAFF
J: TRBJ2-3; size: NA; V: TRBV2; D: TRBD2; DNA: TGTGCCAGCGGGACTAGGAGCACAGATACGCAGTATTTT; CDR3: CASGTRSTDTQYF
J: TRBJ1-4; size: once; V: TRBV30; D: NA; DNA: TGTGCCTGGAGAGACAATCAAAGAATGGGTGAAAAACTGTTTTTT; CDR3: CAWRDNQRMGEKLFF
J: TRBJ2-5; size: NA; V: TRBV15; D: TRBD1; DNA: TGTGCCACCAGCAGAGATTTGGACAGGGGAGGAGAGACCCAGTACTTC; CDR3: CATSRDLDRGGETQYF
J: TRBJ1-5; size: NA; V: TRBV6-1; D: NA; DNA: TGTGCCAGCAGTGAAAACGGGAGCAATCAGCCCCAGCATTTT; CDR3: CASSENGSNQPQHF
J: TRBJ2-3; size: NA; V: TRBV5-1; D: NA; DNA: TGCGCCAGCAGCCTGGAAGGGGGAGGGGGCACAGATACGCAGTATTTT; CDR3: CASSLEGGGGTDTQYF
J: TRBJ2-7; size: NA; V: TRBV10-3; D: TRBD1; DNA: TGTGCCATCAGCCAGGGGACAGCCTACGAGCAGTACTTC; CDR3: CAISQGTAYEQYF
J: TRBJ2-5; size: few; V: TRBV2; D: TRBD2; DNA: TGTGCCAGCAGGGCCGGGACTAGCGGGGGGATGGAGACCCAGTACTTC; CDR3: CASRAGTSGGMETQYF
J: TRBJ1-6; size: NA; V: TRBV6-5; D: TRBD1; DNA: TGTGCCAGCAGGAAAGACAGGGGATATTCACCCCTCCACTTT; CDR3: CASRKDRGYSPLHF
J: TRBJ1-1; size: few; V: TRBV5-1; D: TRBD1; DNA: TGCGCCAGCAGCTTGGAATTCTCTGACAGGGCGTACACTGAAGCTTTCTTT; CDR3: CASSLEFSDRAYTEAFF
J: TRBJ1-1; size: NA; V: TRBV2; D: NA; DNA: TGTGCCAGCAGTCGAGAGCGAGGTACTGAAGCTTTCTTT; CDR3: CASSRERGTEAFF
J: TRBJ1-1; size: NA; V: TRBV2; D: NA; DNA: TGTGCCAGCAGCGGGAGGTCAGTGAACACTGAAGCTTTCTTT; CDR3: CASSGRSVNTEAFF
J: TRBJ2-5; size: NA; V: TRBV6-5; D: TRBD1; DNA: TGTGCCAGCAGTTTGACAGGGGGCGACGAGACCCAGTACTTC; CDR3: CASSLTGGDETQYF
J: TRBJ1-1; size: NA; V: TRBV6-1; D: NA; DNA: TGTGCCAGTTTAGTGCTAGTGAACACTGAAGCTTTCTTT; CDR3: CASLVLVNTEAFF
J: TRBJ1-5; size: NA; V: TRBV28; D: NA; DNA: TGTGCCAGCAGTTTGGGACACCAGCATTTT; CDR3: CASSLGHQHF
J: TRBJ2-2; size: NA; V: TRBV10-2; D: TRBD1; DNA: TGCGCCAGCAGGAGGACAGGAAGTGCCGGGGAGCTGTTTTTT; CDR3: CASRRTGSAGELFF
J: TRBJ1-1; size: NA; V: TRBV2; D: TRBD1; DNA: TGTGCCAGCAGTGAAGACAGGGGCGTGAACACTGAAGCTTTCTTT; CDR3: CASSEDRGVNTEAFF
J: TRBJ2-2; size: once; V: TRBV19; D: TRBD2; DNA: TGTGCCAGTAGCCTACTAGCGGGGAACACCGGGGAGCTGTTTTTT; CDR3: CASSLLAGNTGELFF
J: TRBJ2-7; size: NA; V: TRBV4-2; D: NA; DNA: TGTGCCAGCAGCCAAGCCAAGGCGGACATTTACGAGCAGTACTTC; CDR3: CASSQAKADIYEQYF
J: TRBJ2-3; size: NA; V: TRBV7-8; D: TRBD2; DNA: TGTGCCAGCAGCTCCGGACTAGCGGGGGAAGCAGATACGCAGTATTTT; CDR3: CASSSGLAGEADTQYF
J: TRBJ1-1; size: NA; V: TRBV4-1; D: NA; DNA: TGCGCCAGCAGCACCCACAGGAACACTGAAGCTTTCTTT; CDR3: CASSTHRNTEAFF
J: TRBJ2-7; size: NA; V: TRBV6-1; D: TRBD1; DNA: TGTGCCAGCAGATCACCGGGACAGGGTTCCGAGCAGTACTTC; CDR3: CASRSPGQGSEQYF
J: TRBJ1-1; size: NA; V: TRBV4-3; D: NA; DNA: TGCGCCAGCAGCCTGCTTATCGGGGTGAACACTGAAGCTTTCTTT; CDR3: CASSLLIGVNTEAFF
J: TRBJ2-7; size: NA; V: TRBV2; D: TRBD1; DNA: TGTGCCAGCAGAGCGACAGGGGGCGCTCTCGAGCAGTACTTC; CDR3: CASRATGGALEQYF
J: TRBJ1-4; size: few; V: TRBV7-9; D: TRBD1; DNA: TGTGCCAGCAGCTTTGGACAGGTTAATGAAAAACTGTTTTTT; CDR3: CASSFGQVNEKLFF
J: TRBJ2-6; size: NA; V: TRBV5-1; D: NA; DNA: TGCGCCAGCAGCTCGCCCTATCTTGGGGCCAACGTCCTGACTTTC; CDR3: CASSSPYLGANVLTF
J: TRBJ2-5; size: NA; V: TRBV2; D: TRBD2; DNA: TGTGCCAAGAGGAGGACTAGCGGGGGGGCTATGATTGAGACCCAGTACTTC; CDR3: CAKRRTSGGAMIETQYF
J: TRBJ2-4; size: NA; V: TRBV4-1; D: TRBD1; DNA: TGCGCCAGCAGCCAAGATTTCCCCGGGACAGAAAACATTCAGTACTTC; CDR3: CASSQDFPGTENIQYF
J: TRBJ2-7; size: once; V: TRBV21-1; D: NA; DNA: TGTGCCAGCATCCCAACCGGGAACGAGCAGTACTTC; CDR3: CASIPTGNEQYF
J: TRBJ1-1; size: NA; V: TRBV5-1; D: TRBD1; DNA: TGCGCCAGCAGCCTCACCACAGGGGGCACTGAAGCTTTCTTT; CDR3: CASSLTTGGTEAFF
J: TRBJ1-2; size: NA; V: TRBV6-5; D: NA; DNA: TGTGCCAGCAGTCCGAGAAACGGGGGCTATGGCTACACCTTC; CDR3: CASSPRNGGYGYTF
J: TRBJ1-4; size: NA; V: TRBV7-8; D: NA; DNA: TGTGCCAGCAGCTCCTCAGGGGCAACTAATGAAAAACTGTTTTTT; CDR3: CASSSSGATNEKLFF
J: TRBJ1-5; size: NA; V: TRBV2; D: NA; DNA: TGTGCCAGCAGTGGGGGGGGAACCCTTAGCAATCAGCCCCAGCATTTT; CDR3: CASSGGGTLSNQPQHF
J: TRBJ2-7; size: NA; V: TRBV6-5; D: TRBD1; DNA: TGTGCCAGCAGTTACTTTCAGAAGGACAGGGGGTACGAGCAGTACTTC; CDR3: CASSYFQKDRGYEQYF
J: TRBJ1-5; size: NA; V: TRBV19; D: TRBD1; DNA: TGTGCCAGTAGTAGGGGACAGGGGGCCAGGGGGCAGCCCCAGCATTTT; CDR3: CASSRGQGARGQPQHF
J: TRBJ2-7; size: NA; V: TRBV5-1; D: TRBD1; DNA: TGCGCCAGCAGCGGAACCGGACAGGGAATGACGTACTTC; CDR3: CASSGTGQGMTYF
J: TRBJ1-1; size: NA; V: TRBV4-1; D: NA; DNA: TGCGCCAGCAGCCAACCCCGGGGGACTGAAGCTTTCTTT; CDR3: CASSQPRGTEAFF
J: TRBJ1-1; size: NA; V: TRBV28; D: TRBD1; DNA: TGTGCCAGCAGTTTAAAGCAGGGGGGCCGCATGAACACTGAAGCTTTCTTT; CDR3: CASSLKQGGRMNTEAFF
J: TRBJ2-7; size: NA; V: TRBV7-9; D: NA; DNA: TGTGCCAGCAGCCCCCGGACTCATTACGAGCAGTACTTC; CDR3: CASSPRTHYEQYF
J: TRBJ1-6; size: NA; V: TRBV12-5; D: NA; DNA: TGTGCTAGTGGTTTGTTAGGAGGGTCCTATAATTCACCCCTCCACTTT; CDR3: CASGLLGGSYNSPLHF
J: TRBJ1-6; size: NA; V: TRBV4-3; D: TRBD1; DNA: TGCGCCAGCAGCCCTCCATTCGACAGGGACTATAATTCACCCCTCCACTTT; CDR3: CASSPPFDRDYNSPLHF
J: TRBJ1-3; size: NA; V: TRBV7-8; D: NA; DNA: TGTGCCAGCAGCACAAGCAGGGCTGGAAACACCATATATTTT; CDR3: CASSTSRAGNTIYF
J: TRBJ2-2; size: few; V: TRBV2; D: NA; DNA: TGTGCCAGCAGTGTAATGGGGCGAGGTGGGGCAACCGGGGAGCTGTTTTTT; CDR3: CASSVMGRGGATGELFF
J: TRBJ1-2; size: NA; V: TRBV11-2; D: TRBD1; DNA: TGTGCCAGCAGGACAGGGGAAAACTATGGCTACACCTTC; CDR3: CASRTGENYGYTF
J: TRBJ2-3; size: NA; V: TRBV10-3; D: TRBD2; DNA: TGTGCCATCAGTCTAGCGGGGGCTAGCACAGATACGCAGTATTTT; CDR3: CAISLAGASTDTQYF
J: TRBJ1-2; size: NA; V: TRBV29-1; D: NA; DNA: TGCAGCGTGGATGACAGGCACTATGGCTACACCTTC; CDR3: CSVDDRHYGYTF
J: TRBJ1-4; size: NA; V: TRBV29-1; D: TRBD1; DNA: TGCAGCGTTGGACAGGGCCGAAATGAAAAACTGTTTTTT; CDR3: CSVGQGRNEKLFF
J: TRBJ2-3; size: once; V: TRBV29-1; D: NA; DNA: TGCAGCGTAACCACCGGGACTTTCAAGCTCACAGATACGCAGTATTTT; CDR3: CSVTTGTFKLTDTQYF
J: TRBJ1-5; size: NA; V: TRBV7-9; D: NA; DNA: TGTTCCAGCAGCTTAGGGCGGAATCAGCCCCAGCATTTT; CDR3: CSSSLGRNQPQHF
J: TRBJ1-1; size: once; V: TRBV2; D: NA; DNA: TGTGCCAGGGACACCATGAACACTGAAGCTTTCTTT; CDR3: CARDTMNTEAFF
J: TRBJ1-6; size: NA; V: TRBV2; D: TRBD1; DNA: TGTGCCAGCAGGGGACAGGGGCCCTATAATTCACCCCTCCACTTT; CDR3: CASRGQGPYNSPLHF
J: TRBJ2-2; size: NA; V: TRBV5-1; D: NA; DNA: TGCGCCAGCAGCTTGGGGCAGGGTGGATCCGGGGAGCTGTTTTTT; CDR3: CASSLGQGGSGELFF
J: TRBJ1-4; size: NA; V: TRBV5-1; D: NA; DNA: TGCGCCAGCAGCTTCGGCAGGGGTGAAGAAAAACTGTTTTTT; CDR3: CASSFGRGEEKLFF
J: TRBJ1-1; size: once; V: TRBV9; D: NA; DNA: TGTGCCAGCACCCCTTCAGGGGATTGGGGCACTGAAGCTTTCTTT; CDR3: CASTPSGDWGTEAFF
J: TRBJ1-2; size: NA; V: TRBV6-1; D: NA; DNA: TGTGCCAGCAGTGGTCAGTTCTATGGCTACACCTTC; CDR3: CASSGQFYGYTF